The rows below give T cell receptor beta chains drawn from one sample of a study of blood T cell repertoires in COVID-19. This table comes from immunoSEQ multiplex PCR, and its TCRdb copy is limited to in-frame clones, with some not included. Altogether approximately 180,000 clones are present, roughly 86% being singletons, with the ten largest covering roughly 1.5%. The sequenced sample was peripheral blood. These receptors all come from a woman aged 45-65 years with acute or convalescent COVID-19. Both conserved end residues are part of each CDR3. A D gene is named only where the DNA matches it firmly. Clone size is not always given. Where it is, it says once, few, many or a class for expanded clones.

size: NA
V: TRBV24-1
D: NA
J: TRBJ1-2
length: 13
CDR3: CATSDQWYYGYTF
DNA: TGTGCCACCAGTGATCAGTGGTACTATGGCTACACCTTC

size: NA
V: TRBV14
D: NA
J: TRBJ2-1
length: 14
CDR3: CASSQSGIYNEQFF
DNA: TGTGCCAGCAGCCAATCCGGGATATACAATGAGCAGTTCTTC

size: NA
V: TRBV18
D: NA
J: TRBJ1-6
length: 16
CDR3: CASSPGQGVIFSPLHF
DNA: TGTGCCAGCTCACCGGGGCAGGGCGTCATCTTCTCACCCCTCCACTTT

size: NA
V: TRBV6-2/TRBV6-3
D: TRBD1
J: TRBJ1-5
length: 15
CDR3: CASSSTGNSNQPQHF
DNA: TGTGCCAGCAGTTCGACAGGGAATAGCAATCAGCCCCAGCATTTT

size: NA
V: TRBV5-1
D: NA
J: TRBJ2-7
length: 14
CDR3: CASSLSGTTYEQYF
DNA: TGCGCCAGCAGCTTAAGCGGAACCACCTACGAGCAGTACTTC

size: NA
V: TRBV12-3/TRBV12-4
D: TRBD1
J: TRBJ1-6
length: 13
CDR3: CASSSTGEGPLHF
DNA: TGTGCCAGCAGTTCCACAGGGGAAGGGCCCCTCCACTTT

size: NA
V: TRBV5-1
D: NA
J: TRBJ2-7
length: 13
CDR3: CASSSSDRTEQYF
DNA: TGCGCCAGCAGCTCGTCAGACAGAACCGAGCAGTACTTC

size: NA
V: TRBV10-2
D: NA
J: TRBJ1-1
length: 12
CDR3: CASGRLDTEAFF
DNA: TGCGCCAGCGGGAGATTGGACACTGAAGCTTTCTTT

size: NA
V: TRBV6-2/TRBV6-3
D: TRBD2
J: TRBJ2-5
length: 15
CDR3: CASSPPGLAGETQYF
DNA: TGTGCCAGCAGCCCCCCGGGACTAGCGGGGGAGACCCAGTACTTC

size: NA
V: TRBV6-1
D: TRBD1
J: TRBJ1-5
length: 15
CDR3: CASSEMGTGDQPQHF
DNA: TGTGCCAGCAGTGAGATGGGGACAGGGGATCAGCCCCAGCATTTT

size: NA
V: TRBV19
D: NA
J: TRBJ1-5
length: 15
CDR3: CASSIQGFGNQPQHF
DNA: TGTGCCAGTAGTATACAGGGTTTTGGCAATCAGCCCCAGCATTTT

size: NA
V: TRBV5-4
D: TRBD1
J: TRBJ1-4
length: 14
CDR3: CASSSQGIGEKLFF
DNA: TGTGCCAGCAGCTCACAGGGGATTGGAGAAAAACTGTTTTTT

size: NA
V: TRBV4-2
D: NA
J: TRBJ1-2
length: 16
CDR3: CASSQAVREGSYGYTF
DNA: TGTGCCAGCAGCCAAGCGGTCAGGGAGGGGAGCTATGGCTACACCTTC

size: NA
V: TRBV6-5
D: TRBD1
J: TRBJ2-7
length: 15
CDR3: CASSYEAGGPYEQYF
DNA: TGTGCCAGCAGTTACGAGGCAGGGGGCCCCTACGAGCAGTACTTC

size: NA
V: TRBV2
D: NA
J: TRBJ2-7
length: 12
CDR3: CASSEDKYEQYF
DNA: TGTGCCAGCAGTGAAGACAAGTACGAGCAGTACTTC

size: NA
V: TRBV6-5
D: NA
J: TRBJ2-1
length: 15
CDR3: CASKTRQFDYNEQFF
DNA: TGTGCCAGCAAAACCAGACAGTTTGACTACAATGAGCAGTTCTTC

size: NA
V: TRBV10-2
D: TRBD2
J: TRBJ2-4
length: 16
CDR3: CASSRTSGGSGNIQYF
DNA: TGCGCCAGCAGCCGGACTAGCGGGGGGTCGGGAAACATTCAGTACTTC

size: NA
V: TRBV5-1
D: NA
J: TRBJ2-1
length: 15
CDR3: CASLAGTGSYNEQFF
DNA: TGCGCCAGCCTCGCGGGGACGGGCTCCTACAATGAGCAGTTCTTC

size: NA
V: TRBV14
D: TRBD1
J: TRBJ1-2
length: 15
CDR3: CASSQGGGYNYGYTF
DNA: TGTGCCAGCAGCCAAGGAGGGGGCTATAACTATGGCTACACCTTC

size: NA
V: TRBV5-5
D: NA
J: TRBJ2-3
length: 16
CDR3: CASSSSSLPSTDTQYF
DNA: TGTGCCAGCAGCTCCTCCTCTCTCCCTAGCACAGATACGCAGTATTTT

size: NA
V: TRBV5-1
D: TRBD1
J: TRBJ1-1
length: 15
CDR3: CASSWTGGEGTEAFF
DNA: TGCGCCAGCAGTTGGACAGGGGGCGAAGGCACTGAAGCTTTCTTT

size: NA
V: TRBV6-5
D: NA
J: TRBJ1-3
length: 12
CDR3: CASSSQGNTIYF
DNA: TGTGCCAGCAGCTCCCAGGGAAACACCATATATTTT

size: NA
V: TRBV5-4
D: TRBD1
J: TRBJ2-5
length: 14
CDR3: CASSPTGPQETQYF
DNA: TGTGCCAGCAGCCCGACAGGGCCTCAGGAGACCCAGTACTTC

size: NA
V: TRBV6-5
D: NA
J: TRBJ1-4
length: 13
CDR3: CASISATNEKLFF
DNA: TGTGCCAGTATCTCTGCAACTAATGAAAAACTGTTTTTT

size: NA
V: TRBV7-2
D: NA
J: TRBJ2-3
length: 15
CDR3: CASSLMWASGDTQYF
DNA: TGTGCCAGCAGCTTAATGTGGGCGTCTGGAGATACGCAGTATTTT

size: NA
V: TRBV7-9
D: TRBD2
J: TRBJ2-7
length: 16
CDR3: CASSLEVAGVSYEQYF
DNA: TGTGCCAGCAGCTTAGAAGTAGCGGGCGTATCCTACGAGCAGTACTTC

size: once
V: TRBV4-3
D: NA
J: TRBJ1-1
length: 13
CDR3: CASSHLTATEAFF
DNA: TGCGCCAGCAGCCACCTGACAGCTACTGAAGCTTTCTTT

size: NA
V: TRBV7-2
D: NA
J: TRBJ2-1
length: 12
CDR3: CEGAASYNEQFF
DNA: TGTGAAGGGGCGGCTTCCTACAATGAGCAGTTCTTC

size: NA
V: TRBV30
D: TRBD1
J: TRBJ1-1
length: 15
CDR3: CAWRDRGRGPTEAFF
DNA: TGTGCCTGGCGTGACCGGGGCAGGGGGCCAACTGAAGCTTTCTTT

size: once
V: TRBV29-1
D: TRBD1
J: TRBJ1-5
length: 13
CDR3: CSAGTGPNQPQHF
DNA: TGCAGCGCAGGGACAGGGCCCAATCAGCCCCAGCATTTT

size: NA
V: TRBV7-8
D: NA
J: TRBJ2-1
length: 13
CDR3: CASSLVYQAEQFF
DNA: TGTGCCAGCAGCTTAGTATACCAGGCTGAGCAGTTCTTC

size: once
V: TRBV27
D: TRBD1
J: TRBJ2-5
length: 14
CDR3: CASSWGTGGETQYF
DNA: TGTGCCAGCAGTTGGGGGACAGGCGGAGAGACCCAGTACTTC

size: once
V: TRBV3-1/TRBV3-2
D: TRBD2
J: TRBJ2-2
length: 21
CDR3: CASSPREAGTSGNYKAGELFF
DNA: TGTGCCAGCAGCCCCCGGGAGGCCGGGACTAGCGGGAATTACAAGGCCGGGGAGCTGTTTTTT

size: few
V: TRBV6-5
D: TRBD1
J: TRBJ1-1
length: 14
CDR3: CAGRPDQGVTEAFF
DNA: TGTGCCGGGAGGCCCGATCAGGGGGTCACTGAAGCTTTCTTT